This T cell receptor beta chain originates from a study of TIL therapy for anti-PD-1-resistant metastatic lung cancer (dated by TCRdb to about 2021). Study-level background: Tumors were harvested prior to any PD-1/PD-L1 blockade, after which nivolumab was administered to patients, and lymphodepletion, expanded TIL infusion and IL-2 were given to patients who progressed. Across the cohort, whole-exome sequencing showed a median non-synonymous tumor mutation burden of approximately 1.5 mutations per megabase. Enrolled patients had a median age of roughly 54 years (range about 38-85) and a median tumor PD-L1 proportion score of approximately 6%. Most of the cohort had lung adenocarcinoma, a handful of tumors were EGFR-mutant and two were ALK-rearranged, and half of the patients were current or former smokers. T cell receptor beta sequencing of tumor and peripheral blood was used to follow clonotypes across the tumor, the expanded TIL product and serial blood samples. Overall study outcomes, separate from this receptor: The study protocol defined all tumor marker inferences as exploratory. The baseline peripheral repertoire was partially replaced by infused TIL clonotypes, which then decayed over months, and no apparent association between persistence and response was found. Because the cohort was highly selected, with more treatment-naive, never-smoker and oncogene-addicted patients than is typical, generalizability is limited.

The time point label corresponds to: pre-treatment sample, taken before nivolumab and TIL therapy. Adults with stage 4 NSCLC were enrolled in a dual-center phase I trial from late 2017 to early 2020. The samples were obtained from a phase I trial that was single-arm and open-label and tested tumor-infiltrating lymphocyte therapy combined with nivolumab in advanced non-small cell lung cancer. Mononuclear cells from blood collected in EDTA tubes were isolated on a Ficoll gradient and snap-frozen as pellets, and DNA was then extracted using a Qiagen mini-prep kit. TCR beta CDR3 regions were amplified from genomic DNA with the immunoSEQ v3 hsTCRB kit using bias-controlled multiplex PCR. TCR libraries were sequenced on an Illumina NextSeq 500 to 1.5 million to 2.5 million read pairs for survey level or roughly 5-6.5 million for deep level. The source study handled its data this way. The immunoSEQ Analyzer software assigned V, D and J genes, filtered out non-productive sequences, and reported clonality. To compare repertoires between infused TIL and blood, productive Simpson clonality was used along with the Morisita overlap index of productive TRB rearrangements. Absolute clonotype counts in blood were estimated as lymphocyte count times CD3+ fraction times the clone's productive frequency. The clones in this table, taken by TCRdb from immuneACCESS, are in-frame only. Not every clone is retained; where verified, under half of the shortfall comes from an unresolved V gene, and the cause of the rest is unknown. V, J and clone size are taken as reported in that table, and D and trimming were inferred from the DNA itself. Across this sample there are 50,000 or so clones, with 79% seen only once. Jointly, the top ten make up about 4.8% of the sample.

Notes on this clone: Its binding antigen is unknown. Per-base qualities were not stored, and no clone one base away is much larger.

The CDR3 runs 12 amino acids, cysteine and phenylalanine included. The entry retains the CDR3 DNA only, 36 bases that are in frame from base 1. V is pared back by 5 bases and J by 7 bases, with 9 bases lying between the germline termini. From a lookup of the germline V gene (reference sequence), CDR1 and CDR2 are SEHNR and FQNEAQ. The chain links TRBV7-9 with TRBJ1-5, with an unclear D gene assignment. The sequence was obtained from a woman between 30 and 80 years old with non-small cell lung cancer. The material sequenced was blood, taken at baseline. Here the CDR3 is given as CASSPGKQPQHF. The nucleotide sequence reads as follows: TGTGCCAGCAGCCCCGGAAAGCAGCCCCAGCATTTT.